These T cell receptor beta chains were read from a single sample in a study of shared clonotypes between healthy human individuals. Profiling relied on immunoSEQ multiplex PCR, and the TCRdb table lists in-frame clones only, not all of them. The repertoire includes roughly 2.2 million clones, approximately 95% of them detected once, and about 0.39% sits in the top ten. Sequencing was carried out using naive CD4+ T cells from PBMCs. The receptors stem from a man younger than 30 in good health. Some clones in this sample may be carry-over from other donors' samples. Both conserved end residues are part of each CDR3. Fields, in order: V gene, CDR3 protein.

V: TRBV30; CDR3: CAWGAGQALSNQPQHF
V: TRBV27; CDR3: CASSLFGTGGDTGELFF
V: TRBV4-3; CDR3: CASSQTKGTLMNTEAFF
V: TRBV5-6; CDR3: CASSLVRTVYGYTF
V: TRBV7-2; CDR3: CASSFGQGISYEQYF
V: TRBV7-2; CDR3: CASSLGLAGEVGYF
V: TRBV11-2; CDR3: CASSLYNGGNEQFF
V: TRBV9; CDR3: CASSVGAGGNVQETQYF
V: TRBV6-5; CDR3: CASSPLVGTEAFF
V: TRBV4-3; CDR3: CASSQVDRAEQRGYTF
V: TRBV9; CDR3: CASSALGTGVAGELFF
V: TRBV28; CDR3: CASRKSLSHEQYF
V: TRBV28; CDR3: CASSLVGSQPQHF
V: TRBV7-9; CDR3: CASSLALAARYNEQFF
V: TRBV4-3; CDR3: CASSQDYRGVVEKLFF
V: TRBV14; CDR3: CASSRGLRDTGELFF
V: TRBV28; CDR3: CASSSQGFPPGAGYTF
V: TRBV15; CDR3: CATSRDLGGNTGELFF
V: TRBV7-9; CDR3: CASRIQGKETQYF
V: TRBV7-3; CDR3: CASSLMGGGGGTQYF
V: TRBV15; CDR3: CATSRTQGPYEQYF
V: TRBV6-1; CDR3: CASSEAGGSINEQYF
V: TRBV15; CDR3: CATSRDRDSTLAKNIQYF
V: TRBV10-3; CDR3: CAISDVGADYGYTF
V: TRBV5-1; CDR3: CASTQADEQFF
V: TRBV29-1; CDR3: CSVESGYTF
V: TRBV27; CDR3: CASTQRDSYEQYF
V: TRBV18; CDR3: CASSRDRAQGEAFF
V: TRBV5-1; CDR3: CASSLNPGLADNEQFF
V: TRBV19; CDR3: CATHGGLAGYNEQFF
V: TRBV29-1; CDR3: CSVHRGLAGANEQFF
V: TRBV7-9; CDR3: CASSSLLVNTEAFF
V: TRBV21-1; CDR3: CASSKGGRSNEQYF
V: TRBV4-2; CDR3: CASSPSRDRGGGTEAFF
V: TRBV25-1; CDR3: CASSPTSAGDYNEQFF
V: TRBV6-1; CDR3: CASTVGTAYGYTF
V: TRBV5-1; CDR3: CASSLGQVRETQYF